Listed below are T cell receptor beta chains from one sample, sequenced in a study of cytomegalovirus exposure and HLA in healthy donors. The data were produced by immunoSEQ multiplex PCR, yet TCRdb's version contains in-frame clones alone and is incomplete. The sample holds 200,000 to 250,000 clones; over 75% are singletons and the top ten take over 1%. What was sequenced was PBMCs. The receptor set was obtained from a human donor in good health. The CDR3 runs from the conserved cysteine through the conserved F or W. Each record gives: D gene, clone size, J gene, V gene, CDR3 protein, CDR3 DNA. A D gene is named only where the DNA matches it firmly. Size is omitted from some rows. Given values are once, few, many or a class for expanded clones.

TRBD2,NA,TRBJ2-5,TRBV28,CASSFSGRGSETQYF,TGTGCCAGCAGTTTTAGCGGGAGAGGCTCGGAGACCCAGTACTTC
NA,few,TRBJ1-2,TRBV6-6,CASSYSGQYYGYTF,TGTGCCAGCAGTTACTCGGGGCAGTATTATGGCTACACCTTC
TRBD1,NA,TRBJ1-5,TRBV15,CATSRVAGGDQPQHF,TGTGCCACCAGCAGGGTGGCAGGGGGCGATCAGCCCCAGCATTTT
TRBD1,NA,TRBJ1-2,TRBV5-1,CASSQSPGGTVYGYTF,TGCGCCAGCAGCCAATCGCCGGGGGGGACAGTCTATGGCTACACCTTC
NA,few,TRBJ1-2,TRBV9,CASSVALASGGYTF,TGTGCCAGCAGCGTAGCACTGGCTTCGGGTGGCTACACCTTC
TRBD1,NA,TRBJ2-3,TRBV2,CASSDSGTVTQYF,TGTGCCAGCAGTGACTCAGGGACAGTTACGCAGTATTTT
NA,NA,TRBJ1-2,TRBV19,CASSIDAILGYTF,TGTGCCAGTAGTATAGACGCGATCCTCGGCTACACCTTC
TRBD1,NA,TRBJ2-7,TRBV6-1,CASSGDRGYEQYF,TGTGCCAGCAGTGGGGACAGGGGCTACGAGCAGTACTTC
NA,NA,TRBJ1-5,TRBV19,CASSLGTSQPQHF,TGTGCCAGTAGTCTAGGCACCAGTCAGCCCCAGCATTTT
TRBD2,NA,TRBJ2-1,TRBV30,CAWSVKAGRVDNEQFF,TGTGCCTGGAGTGTAAAAGCGGGACGAGTTGACAATGAGCAGTTCTTC
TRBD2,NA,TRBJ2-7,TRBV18,CATWGLAGRAYEQYF,TGTGCCACCTGGGGATTAGCGGGAAGAGCCTACGAGCAGTACTTC
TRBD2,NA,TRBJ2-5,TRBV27,CASSLTGTSGTETQYF,TGTGCCAGCAGTTTAACCGGGACTAGCGGGACGGAGACCCAGTACTTC
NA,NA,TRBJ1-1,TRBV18,CASSPDGQPEAFF,TGTGCCAGCTCACCAGACGGACAGCCTGAAGCTTTCTTT
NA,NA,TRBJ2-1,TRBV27,CASSRFGAESSYNEQFF,TGTGCCAGCAGCCGTTTCGGAGCGGAGAGCTCCTACAATGAGCAGTTCTTC
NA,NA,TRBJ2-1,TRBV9,CASSVSHEQFF,TGTGCCAGCAGCGTAAGCCATGAGCAGTTCTTC
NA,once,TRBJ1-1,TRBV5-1,CASSLGSVNTEAFF,TGCGCCAGCAGCTTGGGGTCAGTAAACACTGAAGCTTTCTTT
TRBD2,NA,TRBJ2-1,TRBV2,CASSDNSGRGFGFF,TGTGCCAGCAGTGACAATAGCGGGAGAGGTTTTGGGTTCTTC
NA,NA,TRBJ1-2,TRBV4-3,CASSQGGQGSSPSYTF,TGCGCCAGCAGCCAAGGGGGGCAGGGATCGAGTCCTTCCTACACCTTC
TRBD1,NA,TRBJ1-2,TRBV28,CASSPPAGRGPWGYTF,TGTGCCAGCAGCCCCCCCGCGGGCAGGGGGCCGTGGGGCTACACCTTC
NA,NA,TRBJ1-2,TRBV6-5,CASNPHGGKGGYTF,TGTGCCAGCAACCCCCATGGGGGGAAGGGTGGCTACACCTTC
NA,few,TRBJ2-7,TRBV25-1,CASSLRHEQYF,TGTGCCAGCAGTTTGCGCCACGAGCAGTACTTC
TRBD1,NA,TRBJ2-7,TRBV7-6,CASSLELGQGVSEQYF,TGTGCCAGCAGCTTAGAATTAGGACAGGGTGTAAGCGAGCAGTACTTC
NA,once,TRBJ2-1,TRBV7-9,CASSLTRFQRPEQFF,TGTGCCAGCAGCTTAACACGATTCCAGCGACCTGAGCAGTTCTTC
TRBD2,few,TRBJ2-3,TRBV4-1,CASSQEKLAPFPRTQYF,TGCGCCAGCAGCCAAGAAAAACTAGCGCCATTCCCAAGGACGCAGTATTTT
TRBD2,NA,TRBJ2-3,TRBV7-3,CASSRLAGRTDTQYF,TGTGCCAGCAGCAGACTAGCGGGACGCACAGATACGCAGTATTTT
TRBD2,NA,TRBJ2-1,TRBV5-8,CASSLGTSGTSNEQFF,TGTGCCAGCAGCTTAGGGACTAGCGGGACCAGCAATGAGCAGTTCTTC
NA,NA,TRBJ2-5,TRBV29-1,CSAAVEATETQYF,TGCAGCGCCGCGGTAGAGGCCACGGAGACCCAGTACTTC
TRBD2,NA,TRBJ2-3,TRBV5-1,CASSLGGAGVADTQYF,TGCGCCAGCAGCTTGGGTGGAGCGGGAGTCGCAGATACGCAGTATTTT
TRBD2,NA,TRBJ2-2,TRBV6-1,CASSENGLAANTGELFF,TGTGCCAGCAGTGAAAATGGGCTAGCGGCGAACACCGGGGAGCTGTTTTTT
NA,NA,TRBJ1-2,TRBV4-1,CASSRNREFSYGYTF,TGCGCCAGCAGCCGGAACAGGGAATTCTCCTATGGCTACACCTTC
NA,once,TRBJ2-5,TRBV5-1,CASSLGSEPVGETQYF,TGCGCCAGCAGCTTGGGTTCGGAGCCGGTGGGTGAGACCCAGTACTTC
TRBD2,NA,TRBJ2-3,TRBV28,CASSTLSGGTDTQYF,TGTGCCAGCAGTACCCTTAGCGGGGGCACAGATACGCAGTATTTT
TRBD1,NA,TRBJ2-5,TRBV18,CASSPQTTGVETQYF,TGTGCCAGCTCTCCACAAACGACAGGGGTCGAGACCCAGTACTTC
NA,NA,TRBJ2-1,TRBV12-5,CASGLPRGPVNEQFF,TGTGCTAGTGGTTTGCCACGAGGTCCAGTCAATGAGCAGTTCTTC
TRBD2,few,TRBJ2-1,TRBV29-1,CSVWGGNEQFF,TGCAGCGTTTGGGGGGGTAATGAGCAGTTCTTC
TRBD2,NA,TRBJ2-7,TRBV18,CASSSRTAGAKNEQYF,TGTGCCAGCTCATCCCGGACGGCGGGAGCTAAGAACGAGCAGTACTTC
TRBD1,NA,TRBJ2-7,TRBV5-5,CASSSIYRGPSYEQYF,TGTGCCAGCAGCTCCATCTACAGGGGGCCGTCCTACGAGCAGTACTTC
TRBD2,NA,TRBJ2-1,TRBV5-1,CASSLGLAGGYNEQFF,TGCGCCAGCAGCTTGGGTCTAGCGGGAGGGTACAATGAGCAGTTCTTC
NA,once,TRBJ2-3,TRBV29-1,CSGGQGGGTDTQYF,TGCAGCGGCGGACAGGGAGGGGGCACAGATACGCAGTATTTT
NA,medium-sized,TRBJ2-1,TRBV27,CASMRTPSIEQFF,TGTGCCAGCATGCGGACACCGTCCATTGAGCAGTTCTTC
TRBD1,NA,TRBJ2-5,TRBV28,CASSWGAGGVPETQYF,TGTGCCAGCAGCTGGGGGGCAGGGGGCGTTCCAGAGACCCAGTACTTC
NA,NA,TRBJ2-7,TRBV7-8,CASSSMVSSYEQYF,TGTGCCAGCAGCTCAATGGTCAGTTCCTACGAGCAGTACTTC
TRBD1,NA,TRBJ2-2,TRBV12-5,CASGSPGTGVEELFF,TGTGCTAGTGGATCTCCCGGGACAGGGGTGGAGGAGCTGTTTTTT
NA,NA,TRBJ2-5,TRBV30,CAWVPQGNVETQYF,TGTGCCTGGGTGCCCCAGGGGAATGTGGAGACCCAGTACTTC
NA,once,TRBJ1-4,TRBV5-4,CASSVTGPNDKLFF,TGTGCCAGCAGCGTAACAGGGCCTAATGATAAACTGTTTTTT
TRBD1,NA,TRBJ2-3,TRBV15,CATSRDRGRDTQYF,TGTGCCACCAGCAGGGACAGGGGGAGAGATACGCAGTATTTT
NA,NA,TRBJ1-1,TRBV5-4,CASSLIKTEAFF,TGTGCCAGCAGCTTGATTAAAACTGAAGCTTTCTTT
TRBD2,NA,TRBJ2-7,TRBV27,CASGPGTSGIYEQYF,TGTGCCAGCGGACCCGGGACTAGCGGGATATACGAGCAGTACTTC
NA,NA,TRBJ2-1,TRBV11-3,CASSFGGTNNEQFF,TGTGCCAGCAGCTTTGGAGGGACCAACAATGAGCAGTTCTTC
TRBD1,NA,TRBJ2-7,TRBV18,CASSPGQGIEQYF,TGTGCCAGCTCACCGGGACAGGGTATCGAGCAGTACTTC
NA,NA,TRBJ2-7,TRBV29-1,CSVVRARAGEQYF,TGCAGCGTTGTAAGGGCCCGGGCGGGCGAGCAGTACTTC
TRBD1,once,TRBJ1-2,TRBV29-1,CSVQGQGASFYGYTF,TGCAGCGTCCAGGGACAGGGCGCCTCCTTCTATGGCTACACCTTC
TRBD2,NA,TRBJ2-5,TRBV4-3,CASSQDLTSGSGETQYF,TGCGCCAGCAGCCAAGATTTAACTAGCGGGAGTGGGGAGACCCAGTACTTC
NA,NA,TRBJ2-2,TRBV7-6,CASSLQTVMNTGELFF,TGTGCCAGCAGCCTTCAAACGGTCATGAACACCGGGGAGCTGTTTTTT
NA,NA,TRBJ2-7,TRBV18,CASSLGEYEQYF,TGTGCCAGCTCCCTGGGAGAGTACGAGCAGTACTTC
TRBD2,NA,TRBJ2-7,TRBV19,CATATSGSYEQYF,TGTGCCACAGCGACTAGCGGGAGTTACGAGCAGTACTTC
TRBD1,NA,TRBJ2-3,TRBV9,CASSVDRGRDTQYF,TGTGCCAGCAGCGTTGACAGGGGGAGAGATACGCAGTATTTT
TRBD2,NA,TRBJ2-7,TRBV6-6,CASSSGGEQYF,TGTGCCAGCAGTTCGGGGGGCGAGCAGTACTTC
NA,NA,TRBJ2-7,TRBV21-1,CASSKSRDRGFSFYEQYF,TGTGCCAGCAGCAAAAGCCGGGACAGGGGGTTTAGTTTCTACGAGCAGTACTTC